This TCR beta chain originates from a study of cytomegalovirus exposure and HLA in healthy donors. Overall study results and limits: After further analysis at a later stage, 16,951 TCR beta sequences were associated with HLA alleles at 0.05 false discovery rate. Reports state that TCR beta sequences accurately predicted most subjects' HLA-A and HLA-B alleles. Upon later analysis, TCR association rates were observed to vary by HLA locus, being highest for DRB1 and lowest for HLA-C. Highly shared variants forming one cluster were likely a sequencing artifact.

Primers: 60 Vbeta forward and 13 Jbeta reverse. TCRdb's copy holds only in-frame clones and misses some; the assay was immunoSEQ multiplex PCR. The sample records over 150,000 clones, around four fifths being singletons. Germline V CDR1 and CDR2: LGHNA, YSLEER. The CDR3 runs 15 residues. With 0 bases removed from V and 4 bases from J, the gap between germline ends came to 9 bases. For this clone: The antigen is not known.

Sequenced input: PBMCs. The TCR originated in a woman aged 55-69 years in good health and CMV-seropositive. The chain uses TRBV4-3 and TRBJ1-4; D remains ambiguous. The CDR3, as DNA: TGCGCCAGCAGCCAAGAGTCCAGGTTTAATGAAAAACTGTTTTTT. It encodes CASSQESRFNEKLFF.